These T cell receptor beta chains were read from a single sample in a study of cytomegalovirus exposure and HLA in healthy donors. The protocol was immunoSEQ multiplex PCR, while the TCRdb copy is restricted to in-frame clones and leaves out a portion. This sample's table reports some 120,000 clones. The specimen was PBMCs. The receptors shown here come from a man aged 40-49 years in good health and CMV-seronegative. CDR3s include the opening cysteine and the closing phenylalanine or tryptophan. D genes are given only for firm matches.

v_call: TRBV30; d_call: -; j_call: TRBJ2-1; cdr3_aa: CAWTRLVHNEQFF; cdr3_nt: TGTGCCTGGACTAGGCTTGTCCACAATGAGCAGTTCTTC
v_call: TRBV11-2; d_call: -; j_call: TRBJ2-7; cdr3_aa: CASSTERGNYEQYF; cdr3_nt: TGTGCCAGCAGCACCGAGAGGGGGAACTACGAGCAGTACTTC
v_call: TRBV4-2; d_call: -; j_call: TRBJ1-4; cdr3_aa: CASSQDPRSDEKLFF; cdr3_nt: TGTGCCAGCAGCCAAGATCCTAGGTCCGACGAAAAACTGTTTTTT
v_call: TRBV27; d_call: TRBD2; j_call: TRBJ2-7; cdr3_aa: CASSPPLATVYEQYF; cdr3_nt: TGTGCCAGCAGTCCTCCACTAGCGACCGTATACGAGCAGTACTTC
v_call: TRBV2; d_call: TRBD1; j_call: TRBJ1-2; cdr3_aa: CASRDSLLRDRISRGYTF; cdr3_nt: TGTGCCAGCAGGGACAGCCTCCTCCGGGACAGGATCTCTCGAGGCTACACCTTC
v_call: TRBV11-3; d_call: TRBD2; j_call: TRBJ2-5; cdr3_aa: CASSPLLAGGRETQYF; cdr3_nt: TGTGCCAGCAGCCCCCTTCTAGCGGGAGGAAGAGAGACCCAGTACTTC
v_call: TRBV4-2; d_call: -; j_call: TRBJ2-5; cdr3_aa: CASSQESGRGAETQYF; cdr3_nt: TGTGCCAGCAGCCAAGAGTCTGGCAGGGGGGCAGAGACCCAGTACTTC
v_call: TRBV7-9; d_call: -; j_call: TRBJ1-1; cdr3_aa: CASSLGGSVTEAFF; cdr3_nt: TGTGCCAGCAGCCTTGGAGGGTCAGTCACTGAAGCTTTCTTT
v_call: TRBV6-1; d_call: TRBD1; j_call: TRBJ1-2; cdr3_aa: CASSRQGIPGYGYTF; cdr3_nt: TGTGCCAGCAGTCGACAGGGGATCCCGGGCTATGGCTACACCTTC
v_call: TRBV7-9; d_call: -; j_call: TRBJ2-7; cdr3_aa: CASSYTGSSYEQYF; cdr3_nt: TGTGCCAGCAGCTACACCGGGAGCTCCTACGAGCAGTACTTC
v_call: TRBV11-3; d_call: -; j_call: TRBJ1-2; cdr3_aa: CASSLEGVVAYGYTF; cdr3_nt: TGTGCCAGCAGCTTAGAAGGGGTTGTGGCCTATGGCTACACCTTC
v_call: TRBV5-6; d_call: -; j_call: TRBJ1-1; cdr3_aa: CASSFGGGDTEAFF; cdr3_nt: TGTGCCAGCAGCTTCGGGGGTGGAGACACTGAAGCTTTCTTT
v_call: TRBV29-1; d_call: TRBD2; j_call: TRBJ2-1; cdr3_aa: CSVRQRELDNEQFF; cdr3_nt: TGCAGCGTGCGGCAGCGGGAGCTCGACAATGAGCAGTTCTTC
v_call: TRBV28; d_call: TRBD1; j_call: TRBJ2-6; cdr3_aa: CASSLPRQGGSGANVLTF; cdr3_nt: TGTGCCAGCAGTTTACCAAGACAGGGGGGCTCTGGGGCCAACGTCCTGACTTTC
v_call: TRBV5-1; d_call: -; j_call: TRBJ2-7; cdr3_aa: CATITETSYEQYF; cdr3_nt: TGCGCCACCATTACAGAAACCTCCTACGAGCAGTACTTC
v_call: TRBV2; d_call: -; j_call: TRBJ2-7; cdr3_aa: CASNPAYSPYEQYF; cdr3_nt: TGTGCCAGCAATCCCGCGTACAGTCCCTACGAGCAGTACTTC
v_call: TRBV9; d_call: TRBD1; j_call: TRBJ2-1; cdr3_aa: CASSVDRGAYNEQFF; cdr3_nt: TGTGCCAGCAGCGTGGACAGGGGGGCCTACAATGAGCAGTTCTTC
v_call: TRBV7-3; d_call: TRBD1; j_call: TRBJ2-7; cdr3_aa: CASSQPGGGHEQYF; cdr3_nt: TGTGCCAGCAGCCAACCAGGGGGTGGACACGAGCAGTACTTC
v_call: TRBV7-9; d_call: TRBD1; j_call: TRBJ2-2; cdr3_aa: CASRPGTANSNTGELFF; cdr3_nt: TGTGCCAGCAGGCCCGGGACAGCGAATTCGAACACCGGGGAGCTGTTTTTT
v_call: TRBV5-4; d_call: -; j_call: TRBJ2-5; cdr3_aa: CASSLEVADETQYF; cdr3_nt: TGTGCCAGCAGCTTGGAGGTAGCGGATGAGACCCAGTACTTC
v_call: TRBV19; d_call: TRBD1; j_call: TRBJ2-7; cdr3_aa: CASSSTTGGYEQYF; cdr3_nt: TGTGCCAGTAGTAGCACGACAGGGGGGTACGAGCAGTACTTC
v_call: TRBV23-1; d_call: -; j_call: TRBJ2-7; cdr3_aa: CASSQSAGYSSYEQYF; cdr3_nt: TGCGCCAGCAGTCAATCGGCAGGGTACTCCTCCTACGAGCAGTACTTC
v_call: TRBV7-9; d_call: TRBD2; j_call: TRBJ2-7; cdr3_aa: CASSSGTSGRSDEQYF; cdr3_nt: TGTGCCAGCAGTTCCGGGACTAGCGGAAGGTCCGACGAGCAGTACTTC
v_call: TRBV6-1; d_call: TRBD1; j_call: TRBJ1-5; cdr3_aa: CASSVRGQGGQPQHF; cdr3_nt: TGTGCCAGCAGTGTTCGTGGACAGGGTGGTCAGCCCCAGCATTTT
v_call: TRBV10-3; d_call: TRBD2; j_call: TRBJ2-3; cdr3_aa: CAIALAGSDTQYF; cdr3_nt: TGTGCCATCGCTCTAGCGGGGTCAGATACGCAGTATTTT
v_call: TRBV7-6; d_call: TRBD2; j_call: TRBJ2-1; cdr3_aa: CASSLTRLAGALGYNEQFF; cdr3_nt: TGTGCCAGCAGCTTAACCCGGCTAGCGGGAGCGTTAGGGTACAATGAGCAGTTCTTC
v_call: TRBV27; d_call: -; j_call: TRBJ1-1; cdr3_aa: CASSSWGGDPEAFF; cdr3_nt: TGTGCCAGCAGTTCATGGGGAGGAGACCCTGAAGCTTTCTTT
v_call: TRBV6-1; d_call: TRBD2; j_call: TRBJ2-1; cdr3_aa: CASSEGAGGRALGEQFF; cdr3_nt: TGTGCCAGCAGTGAAGGGGCAGGCGGGAGGGCCCTAGGTGAGCAGTTCTTC
v_call: TRBV11-2; d_call: TRBD2; j_call: TRBJ2-4; cdr3_aa: CASSHGGTKNIQYF; cdr3_nt: TGTGCCAGCAGTCACGGGGGGACCAAAAACATTCAGTACTTC
v_call: TRBV5-6; d_call: -; j_call: TRBJ2-2; cdr3_aa: CASTPLTRDTGELFF; cdr3_nt: TGTGCCAGCACCCCCTTGACTAGGGACACCGGGGAGCTGTTTTTT
v_call: TRBV29-1; d_call: TRBD1; j_call: TRBJ2-6; cdr3_aa: CSVEDRSGANVLTF; cdr3_nt: TGCAGCGTCGAGGACAGGTCTGGGGCCAACGTCCTGACTTTC
v_call: TRBV4-2; d_call: TRBD1; j_call: TRBJ2-5; cdr3_aa: CASSQDATGRIKTQYF; cdr3_nt: TGTGCCAGCAGCCAAGACGCGACAGGGAGAATAAAGACCCAGTACTTC
v_call: TRBV6-5; d_call: -; j_call: TRBJ1-2; cdr3_aa: CASSLKPDNYGYTF; cdr3_nt: TGTGCCAGCAGCCTTAAGCCCGATAACTATGGCTACACCTTC
v_call: TRBV5-1; d_call: -; j_call: TRBJ2-3; cdr3_aa: CASSKLVGVSGTDTQYF; cdr3_nt: TGCGCCAGCAGCAAGCTCGTAGGAGTAAGTGGAACAGATACGCAGTATTTT
v_call: TRBV21-1; d_call: -; j_call: TRBJ1-5; cdr3_aa: CASSKPLGTGTQGQPQHF; cdr3_nt: TGTGCCAGCAGCAAGCCCCTGGGGACAGGGACCCAGGGGCAGCCCCAGCATTTT
v_call: TRBV19; d_call: TRBD2; j_call: TRBJ2-1; cdr3_aa: CASSAQRGGPLNEQFF; cdr3_nt: TGTGCCAGTAGTGCCCAGCGGGGAGGGCCACTCAATGAGCAGTTCTTC
v_call: TRBV19; d_call: -; j_call: TRBJ1-2; cdr3_aa: CASPPDSERDTNYGYTF; cdr3_nt: TGTGCCAGTCCTCCGGACAGCGAAAGAGATACTAACTATGGCTACACCTTC
v_call: TRBV7-6; d_call: TRBD2; j_call: TRBJ2-1; cdr3_aa: CASSHTSGSTVEQFF; cdr3_nt: TGTGCCAGCAGCCACACTAGCGGGAGTACTGTTGAGCAGTTCTTC
v_call: TRBV4-3; d_call: -; j_call: TRBJ1-2; cdr3_aa: CASSQGADFNYGYTF; cdr3_nt: TGCGCCAGCAGCCAAGGGGCAGATTTTAACTATGGCTACACCTTC
v_call: TRBV30; d_call: TRBD2; j_call: TRBJ2-5; cdr3_aa: CAWSLTSSQETQYF; cdr3_nt: TGTGCCTGGAGTTTGACTAGCAGCCAAGAGACCCAGTACTTC
v_call: TRBV2; d_call: -; j_call: TRBJ2-7; cdr3_aa: CARQGVGEQYF; cdr3_nt: TGTGCCAGACAGGGTGTAGGTGAGCAGTACTTC
v_call: TRBV4-2; d_call: TRBD1; j_call: TRBJ1-2; cdr3_aa: CASSQGTGGGNGYTF; cdr3_nt: TGTGCCAGCAGCCAAGGGACAGGGGGCGGGAATGGCTACACCTTC
v_call: TRBV29-1; d_call: TRBD2; j_call: TRBJ2-7; cdr3_aa: CSATGTSGSYEQYF; cdr3_nt: TGCAGCGCTACAGGTACTAGCGGGAGTTACGAGCAGTACTTC
v_call: TRBV4-1; d_call: TRBD1; j_call: TRBJ1-2; cdr3_aa: CASSQPGQGTRLSGYTF; cdr3_nt: TGCGCCAGCAGCCAACCGGGACAGGGTACCCGTCTGTCTGGCTACACCTTC
v_call: TRBV7-8; d_call: -; j_call: TRBJ2-7; cdr3_aa: CASSLGTVGARGYEQYF; cdr3_nt: TGTGCCAGCAGCTTAGGGACGGTTGGAGCACGGGGATACGAGCAGTACTTC
v_call: TRBV7-3; d_call: -; j_call: TRBJ2-6; cdr3_aa: CASSSAVIIPSGANVLTF; cdr3_nt: TGCGCCAGCAGCTCAGCGGTCATAATCCCCTCTGGGGCCAACGTCCTGACTTTC
v_call: TRBV7-9; d_call: -; j_call: TRBJ1-5; cdr3_aa: CASSPKGASNQPQHF; cdr3_nt: TGTGCCAGCAGCCCCAAAGGGGCCAGCAATCAGCCCCAGCATTTT
v_call: TRBV5-1; d_call: TRBD2; j_call: TRBJ2-1; cdr3_aa: CASRYNSGNTYNEQFF; cdr3_nt: TGCGCCAGCCGGTACAATAGCGGGAATACCTACAATGAGCAGTTCTTC
v_call: TRBV5-1; d_call: -; j_call: TRBJ2-7; cdr3_aa: CASSPGVSSYEQYF; cdr3_nt: TGCGCCAGCAGTCCGGGGGTCAGCTCCTACGAGCAGTACTTC
v_call: TRBV6-4; d_call: -; j_call: TRBJ1-5; cdr3_aa: CASSEGANQPQHF; cdr3_nt: TGTGCCAGCAGTGAGGGGGCCAATCAGCCCCAGCATTTT
v_call: TRBV27; d_call: -; j_call: TRBJ1-5; cdr3_aa: CASNSAAGSNQPQHF; cdr3_nt: TGTGCCAGCAATTCGGCCGCGGGGAGCAATCAGCCCCAGCATTTT